This is a list of T cell receptor beta chains from one sample in a study of blood T cell repertoires in COVID-19. Assay: immunoSEQ multiplex PCR; the TCRdb copy retains only in-frame clones and omits some. The sample contains 150,000 to 200,000 clones, about 92% of which appear only once. The sequencing input was peripheral blood. These receptors were collected from a woman in her fifties or sixties with COVID-19, enrolled during active disease. Each CDR3 is given with its conserved first and last residue. D genes are given only for firm matches. Where a row states a size, it is once, few, many or the class of an expanded clone; other rows omit it.

j_call: TRBJ2-4; v_call: TRBV7-3; clone_size: .; d_call: .; cdr3_nt: TGTGCCAGCAGCTTAAAGGGGGAGGGGTTAGCCAAAAACATTCAGTACTTC; cdr3_aa: CASSLKGEGLAKNIQYF
j_call: TRBJ2-2; v_call: TRBV5-1; clone_size: .; d_call: .; cdr3_nt: TGCGCCAGCAGCCCTTCGGGAGAGAACACCGGGGAGCTGTTTTTT; cdr3_aa: CASSPSGENTGELFF
j_call: TRBJ1-2; v_call: TRBV28; clone_size: .; d_call: TRBD1; cdr3_nt: TGTGCCAGCAGTACCAAACACGGACAGGGTGGTGGCTACACCTTC; cdr3_aa: CASSTKHGQGGGYTF
j_call: TRBJ2-1; v_call: TRBV27; clone_size: .; d_call: TRBD1; cdr3_nt: TGTGCCAGCAATAGACGGACAGGGGCATACAATGAGCAGTTCTTC; cdr3_aa: CASNRRTGAYNEQFF
j_call: TRBJ1-2; v_call: TRBV6-2/TRBV6-3; clone_size: once; d_call: .; cdr3_nt: TGTGCCAGCAGCACAGGTTATGGCTACACCTTC; cdr3_aa: CASSTGYGYTF
j_call: TRBJ1-4; v_call: TRBV27; clone_size: .; d_call: .; cdr3_nt: TGTGCCAGCAGTCCCCAGGGTGCAACTAATGAAAAACTGTTTTTT; cdr3_aa: CASSPQGATNEKLFF
j_call: TRBJ2-1; v_call: TRBV2; clone_size: once; d_call: TRBD1; cdr3_nt: TGTGCCAGCAGTCTCTACAAATCTGGGACAGGGTATGAGCAGTTCTTC; cdr3_aa: CASSLYKSGTGYEQFF
j_call: TRBJ1-5; v_call: TRBV3-1/TRBV3-2; clone_size: .; d_call: .; cdr3_nt: TGTGCCAGCAGCCAATGGGGAGAGCCCCAGCATTTT; cdr3_aa: CASSQWGEPQHF
j_call: TRBJ1-2; v_call: TRBV6-5; clone_size: .; d_call: TRBD1; cdr3_nt: TGTGCCAGCGAGCGGATCTCGGGGCAGGGGGCTGTCACCTTC; cdr3_aa: CASERISGQGAVTF
j_call: TRBJ1-4; v_call: TRBV28; clone_size: .; d_call: .; cdr3_nt: TGTGCCAGCAGTGTTCCGGGGGAATCGGTCGGACTGTTTTTT; cdr3_aa: CASSVPGESVGLFF
j_call: TRBJ2-2; v_call: TRBV5-4; clone_size: .; d_call: .; cdr3_nt: TGTGCCAGCAGCTTTCCGGGGGGCCACGGGGAGCTGTTTTTT; cdr3_aa: CASSFPGGHGELFF
j_call: TRBJ1-2; v_call: TRBV7-9; clone_size: .; d_call: .; cdr3_nt: TGTGCCAGCAGCACGGACAGATTCTATGGCTACACCTTC; cdr3_aa: CASSTDRFYGYTF
j_call: TRBJ1-4; v_call: TRBV29-1; clone_size: .; d_call: .; cdr3_nt: TGCAGCGTCGAGGGGGGGGTCCAGGATGAAAAACTGTTTTTT; cdr3_aa: CSVEGGVQDEKLFF
j_call: TRBJ1-5; v_call: TRBV5-1; clone_size: .; d_call: TRBD1; cdr3_nt: TGCGCCAGCAGCTCGGGGCAGGGGGGCAATCAGCCCCAGCATTTT; cdr3_aa: CASSSGQGGNQPQHF
j_call: TRBJ1-2; v_call: TRBV25-1; clone_size: .; d_call: .; cdr3_nt: TGTGCCAGCAGCCTTGGGGCCGGGGGCTACACCTTC; cdr3_aa: CASSLGAGGYTF
j_call: TRBJ1-6; v_call: TRBV5-1; clone_size: .; d_call: .; cdr3_nt: TGCGCCAGCAGCTTGGAGGTGGGGCCAACGTCTAATTCACCCCTCCACTTT; cdr3_aa: CASSLEVGPTSNSPLHF
j_call: TRBJ2-2; v_call: TRBV19; clone_size: .; d_call: .; cdr3_nt: TGTGCCAGTAGTGTACAGGGTACAACCGGGGAGCTGTTTTTT; cdr3_aa: CASSVQGTTGELFF
j_call: TRBJ1-5; v_call: TRBV7-8; clone_size: .; d_call: .; cdr3_nt: TGTGCCAGCAGCTCCCTACGAGGTCATCAGCCCCAGCATTTT; cdr3_aa: CASSSLRGHQPQHF
j_call: TRBJ1-5; v_call: TRBV4-2; clone_size: .; d_call: .; cdr3_nt: TGTGCCAGCAGCCAAGAAGATTCAGGGAATAGCAATCAGCCCCAGCATTTT; cdr3_aa: CASSQEDSGNSNQPQHF
j_call: TRBJ1-2; v_call: TRBV6-2/TRBV6-3; clone_size: .; d_call: TRBD1; cdr3_nt: TGTGCCAGCAGCCGGGACAGGGGCCGATCTTTCTATGGCTACACCTTC; cdr3_aa: CASSRDRGRSFYGYTF
j_call: TRBJ2-7; v_call: TRBV9; clone_size: .; d_call: TRBD2; cdr3_nt: TGTGCCAGCAGCGCATCTAGCGGGCGGAGCTCCTACGAGCAGTACTTC; cdr3_aa: CASSASSGRSSYEQYF
j_call: TRBJ1-1; v_call: TRBV7-6; clone_size: .; d_call: .; cdr3_nt: TGTGCCAGCAGCTTAGGGTCTACAGGAGTGAACACTGAAGCTTTCTTT; cdr3_aa: CASSLGSTGVNTEAFF
j_call: TRBJ2-7; v_call: TRBV15; clone_size: .; d_call: .; cdr3_nt: TGTGCCACCAGTTCCAGGGACACTATCTACGAGCAGTACTTC; cdr3_aa: CATSSRDTIYEQYF
j_call: TRBJ1-1; v_call: TRBV19; clone_size: .; d_call: TRBD1; cdr3_nt: TGTGCCAGTAGTGAGGGACAGGGTATCACTGAAGCTTTCTTT; cdr3_aa: CASSEGQGITEAFF
j_call: TRBJ2-3; v_call: TRBV15; clone_size: .; d_call: TRBD1; cdr3_nt: TGTGCCACCAGCGAGGACAGGGAAGGAACAGATACGCAGTATTTT; cdr3_aa: CATSEDREGTDTQYF